The sequence of this T cell receptor (beta chain) was determined in a study of T cells in women clearing cervical HPV infection. Overall study: Controls gave blood once infection was undetectable; cases at lesion identification. For cases, blood was sampled a median approximately 150 days after lesion detection, interquartile range about 90 to 210 days.

HPV was found by MY09/MY11 PCR and dot-blot genotyping. Only in-frame clones appear in the TCRdb table, and some are missing; sequencing was by immunoSEQ multiplex PCR. This repertoire comprises about 36,000 clones; its ten largest clones make up 3.7%. The clonotype originates from a woman between 18 and 70 years old with a cervical HPV16 infection that either progressed to CIN3+ or cleared (not recorded which). Sequencing used blood buffy coat.

The CDR3 DNA, read in part, is TGTGCCAGCAGTAGAGATTCAGGGACAGCCCAACCCTACGAG. Residues: CASSRDSGTAQPYE. The whole CDR3 is CASSRDSGTAQPYEQYF. The V call is TRBV6-2 or TRBV6-3, the J call TRBJ2-7; 7 bases fit TRBD1. The read ends 3 residues before the CDR3 terminus; that terminus is restored from the germline J gene. V dropped 5 bases and J dropped 2; count of bases not matched to a gene: 15. The length of the CDR3 is 17 residues. Germline V lookup: CDR1 MNHEY, CDR2 SVGEGT.